Ten or more counts support the clone carrying this TCR beta chain. Its antigen remains unidentified. The use of a sample-barcoded 5' primer and a J-beta primer mix characterized a second PCR of about 7 to 12 cycles. A 12-random-nucleotide template-switch adaptor tagged each cDNA molecule. In TCRdb, the 5' RACE reads were re-called with MiXCR into one record per CDR3 protein. The data contain almost 1 million distinct CDR3 sequences, about 53% of them singletons. The data were taken from a study of blood T cells in healthy people across ages. The V gene's germline CDR1 is SEHNR and CDR2 FQNEAQ (reference sequence). This CDR3 region has 11 residues. V gave up 5 bases and J gave up 1 base, with 2 bases separating them. For every donor, a draw yielded 7.5 to 10 milliliters of peripheral blood. The authors extracted at least 5.5 micrograms of total RNA per sample. Study findings and constraints: No conclusive comparison of naive versus antigen-experienced cells was possible with unsorted PBMCs.

The rearrangement links TRBV7-9 to TRBJ1-1; D remains ambiguous. Specimen: blood. The TCR comes from a woman in her sixties or seventies in good health. The CDR3 spells CASSRNTEAFF. The DNA of the CDR3 is TGTGCCAGCAGCCGGAACACTGAAGCTTTCTTT.